This T cell receptor beta chain stems from a study of CD8+ T cells in alopecia areata. The study, taken as a whole, reports: Besides other cells, scalp samples also yield sequences of resident alphabeta T cells from normal skin. Normal scalp had lower clonality than lesional scalp, with alopecia totalis/universalis lesions showing this most strongly.

cDNA reverse transcribed from extracted RNA served as the sequencing template. Method: immunoSEQ multiplex PCR; TCRdb's copy keeps in-frame clones and lacks some. The table includes approximately 210,000 clones, around two fifths detected once. The treatment: oral pan-JAK inhibitor, 5-10 mg twice daily. Only a few counts were recorded for this clone. No antigen is known for it. J lost 6 bases, V lost 1 base, and 6 bases had no gene match. Germline V lookup: CDR1 SGHKS, CDR2 YYEKEE (reference sequence). The CDR3 consists of 15 residues. V usage is TRBV5-5 and J usage is TRBJ2-1; 8 bases agree with TRBD2. The material was CD4+ T cells sorted from blood, obtained at roughly week 36, from a patient treated with tofacitinib. This sequence originates from a human donor with alopecia areata. The CDR3 DNA reads as TGTGCCAGCAGCTTGAATGGACTAGCCCTCAATGAGCAGTTCTTC. It translates to CASSLNGLALNEQFF.